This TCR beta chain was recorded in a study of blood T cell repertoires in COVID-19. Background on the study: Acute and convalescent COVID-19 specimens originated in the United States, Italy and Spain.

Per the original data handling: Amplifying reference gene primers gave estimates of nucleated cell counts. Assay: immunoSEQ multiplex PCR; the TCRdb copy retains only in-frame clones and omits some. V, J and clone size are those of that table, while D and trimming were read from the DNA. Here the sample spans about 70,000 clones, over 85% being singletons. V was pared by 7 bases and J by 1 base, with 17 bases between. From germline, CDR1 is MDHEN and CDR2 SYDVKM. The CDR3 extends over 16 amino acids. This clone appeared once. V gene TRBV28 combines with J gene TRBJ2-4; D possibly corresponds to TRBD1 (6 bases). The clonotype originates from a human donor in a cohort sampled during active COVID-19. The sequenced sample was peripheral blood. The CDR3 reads CASMAQGTGAKNIQYF. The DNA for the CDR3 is TGTGCCAGCATGGCGCAGGGGACGGGGGCCAAAAACATTCAGTACTTC.